The 31 T cell receptor beta chains below were found in one sample sequenced in a study of blood T cell repertoires in COVID-19. Profiled with immunoSEQ multiplex PCR; TCRdb holds only in-frame clones, not every one. The table shows about 280,000 clones, with 65% to 90% occurring only once. The sequenced material came from peripheral blood. The receptors derive from a human donor in a cohort sampled during active COVID-19.

The J gene is TRBJ2-7, the V gene TRBV15; D unresolved. CDR3 length equals 13 residues. V was pared by 0 bases and J by 0 bases, with 3 bases between. Germline assignment: CDR1 LNHNV and CDR2 YYDKDF (reference sequence). The CDR3: CATSREASYEQYF. CDR3 bases: TGTGCCACCAGCAGAGAGGCCTCCTACGAGCAGTACTTC.

The chain uses TRBV19 and TRBJ2-7, with a possible D match to TRBD2 (6 bases). V was shortened by 6 bases and J by 3 bases, with 18 bases between the two germline ends. This CDR3 has 15 residues. CDR1 is LNHDA, CDR2 SQIVND, per germline (reference sequence). The CDR3 nucleotides are TGTGCCAGTAGGGGGGTCGGTAGCGGCATCTACGAGCAGTACTTC. It yields the protein CASRGVGSGIYEQYF.

This clone occurred once. The chain couples TRBV11-2 to TRBJ1-3; D may be TRBD1 (5 bases). V shed 5 bases and J shed 4 bases, with 12 bases lying between them. The CDR3 loop spans 14 amino acids. The germline V gene encodes CDR1 SGHAT and CDR2 FQNNGV. The CDR3 bases are TGTGCCAGCAGCACGGGGACTGTAGGAAACACCATATATTTT. Protein sequence: CASSTGTVGNTIYF.

The CDR3 is CAISESDSEQYF. The CDR3 coding sequence is TGTGCCATCAGTGAGTCGGACAGCGAGCAGTACTTC. The chain links TRBV10-3 to TRBJ2-7; possibly TRBD1 for D (6 bases). There are 12 residues in the CDR3. V was shortened by 0 bases and J by 6 bases, with 6 bases between the two germline ends. Germline CDR1 ENHRY, CDR2 SYGVKD.

The J gene is TRBJ2-3, the V gene TRBV11-2; 8 bases are a match to TRBD1. Germline loops: CDR1 SGHAT, CDR2 FQNNGV. With 2 bases clipped from V and 4 bases from J, the junction kept 5 bases outside the gene matches. This CDR3 is built from 15 residues. The CDR3 nucleotides read TGTGCCAGCAGCTTACCCCTGGACAGGGCAGATACGCAGTATTTT. Its protein is CASSLPLDRADTQYF. The full variable domain, rest sourced from reference TRBV11-2 and TRBJ2-3, is EAGVAQSPRYKIIEKRQSVAFWCNPISGHATLYWYQQILGQGPKLLIQFQNNGVVDDSQLPKDRFSAERLKGVDSTLKIQPAKLEDSAVYLCASSLPLDRADTQYFGPGTRLTVL.

This clone has just a few counts. In DNA form, the CDR3 reads TGTGCCAGCAGCGAGAGACTAGCGGGTACCGATACGCAGTATTTT. Translation gives CASSERLAGTDTQYF. V usage is TRBV2 and J usage is TRBJ2-3; 10 nucleotides agree with TRBD2. This CDR3 is built from 15 residues. In germline, CDR1 is SNHLY, CDR2 FYNNEI. With 6 bases clipped from V and 6 bases from J, the junction kept 9 bases outside the gene matches.

J is TRBJ1-2 and V is TRBV6-2 or TRBV6-3; 8 bases are shared with TRBD1. Germline-derived CDR1 and CDR2 are MNHEY and SVGEGT. Trimming removed 5 bases from V and 8 bases from J; junction bases left unmatched: 10. The CDR3 is made up of 14 amino acids. CDR3 sequence (DNA): TGTGCCAGCAGTCGACCTCAGGGGGCGCGGGGCTACACCTTC. This codes for CASSRPQGARGYTF.

The rearrangement links TRBV28 to TRBJ2-1; 8 nucleotides agree with TRBD2. The junction had 6 bases not matched to a gene; V was cut back by 5 bases and J by 6 bases. Germline CDR1 reads MDHEN; CDR2 reads SYDVKM. The CDR3 has 14 residues. The CDR3 region is CASSGWGTSNEQFF. The CDR3 nucleotides read TGTGCCAGCAGTGGCTGGGGGACTAGCAATGAGCAGTTCTTC.

The chain has TRBV5-1 and TRBJ2-5; 8 nucleotides agree with TRBD1. V lost 2 bases and J lost 2; bases outside the gene matches: 2. The germline V gene encodes CDR1 SGHRS and CDR2 YFSETQ. There are 14 residues in the CDR3. CDR3 loop: CASSFGTGQETQYF. As DNA, the CDR3 is TGCGCCAGCAGCTTCGGGACAGGACAAGAGACCCAGTACTTC.

The V and J genes are TRBV5-1 and TRBJ2-1, with 8 bases fitting TRBD1. CDR1 is SGHRS and CDR2 is YFSETQ in the germline V gene. J lost 3 bases, V lost 4 bases, and 12 bases had no gene match. CDR3 length: 17 amino acids. The CDR3 region is CASSDGTGPIGYNEQFF. The CDR3 coding sequence is TGCGCCAGCAGCGATGGGACAGGCCCTATAGGCTACAATGAGCAGTTCTTC.

V and J are TRBV4-3 and TRBJ1-1, with D unresolved. The V end was cut by 0 bases, the J end by 4 bases, with 12 bases between. The germline gives CDR1 LGHNA, CDR2 YSLEER. The CDR3 is made up of 15 amino acids. The CDR3 region is CASSQDVSTSTEAFF. Here the CDR3 DNA reads TGCGCCAGCAGCCAAGATGTGAGCACGAGCACTGAAGCTTTCTTT.

J is TRBJ1-3 and V is TRBV6-5; D not certain. Trimming took 7 bases from V and 1 from J, leaving 8 bases between them. Germline CDR1 and CDR2: MNHEY and SVGAGI. There are 13 residues in the CDR3. The CDR3 sequence: CASTVVSGNTIYF. CDR3 DNA sequence: TGTGCCAGCACAGTTGTTTCTGGAAACACCATATATTTT.

The chain joins TRBV19 to TRBJ1-2; 7 nucleotides match TRBD1. The CDR3 covers 15 residues. The junction had 14 bases not matched to a gene; V was cut back by 4 bases and J by 9 bases. CDR1 LNHDA and CDR2 SQIVND come from the germline V gene (reference sequence). The CDR3 coding sequence is TGTGCCAGTAGTAACCTCGACAGGGCTTTAGGAAGCTACACCTTC. As protein: CASSNLDRALGSYTF.

This clone was counted once. This chain joins TRBV11-1 and TRBJ2-7; D gene unclear. The V end was cut by 1 base, the J end by 1 base, with 11 bases between. From germline, CDR1 is SGHAT and CDR2 FQDESV (reference sequence). This CDR3 comprises 15 residues. The CDR3 sequence: CASSLDRRRSYEQYF. In DNA form, the CDR3 reads TGTGCCAGCAGCTTAGACCGTCGGCGGTCCTACGAGCAGTACTTC.

This rearrangement joins TRBV18 to TRBJ2-1; no clear D. Trimming took off 3 bases at V and 4 bases at J, with 19 bases between the two ends. CDR3 length equals 17 residues. Germline V lookup: CDR1 KGHSH, CDR2 LQKENI. CDR3: CASSPLPQTRTYNEQFF. As DNA, the CDR3 is TGTGCCAGCTCACCTCTCCCCCAAACCAGAACATACAATGAGCAGTTCTTC. Supplemented by reference TRBV18 and TRBJ2-1, the full variable domain reads NAGVMQNPRHLVRRRGQEARLRCSPMKGHSHVYWYRQLPEEGLKFMVYLQKENIIDESGMPKERFSAEFPKEGPSILRIQQVVRGDSAAYFCASSPLPQTRTYNEQFFGPGTRLTVL.

This sequence joins TRBV12-3 or TRBV12-4 and TRBJ1-2, with a weak D call TRBD1 (6 bases). The CDR3 sequence is 12 residues long. The germline V and J ends were trimmed by 10 bases and 4 bases, with 13 bases remaining between them. CDR3 residues: CATGAPGYGYTF. CDR3 nucleotide sequence: TGTGCCACAGGGGCCCCAGGCTATGGCTACACCTTC.

This clone was seen only once. The V and J genes are TRBV6-5 and TRBJ2-1; TRBD1 agrees at 8 bases. The CDR3 covers 13 residues. Germline CDR1 reads MNHEY; CDR2 reads SVGAGI. Trimming at V came to 7 bases and at J to 7 bases, leaving 6 bases not matched to a gene. The CDR3, as DNA: TGTGCCAGCACAGGGGGCGAGGGAAATGAGCAGTTCTTC. It yields the protein CASTGGEGNEQFF.

The chain is built from TRBV2 and TRBJ2-7; TRBD1 is a possible D gene (6 bases). The CDR3 extends over 13 amino acids. The germline gives CDR1 SNHLY, CDR2 FYNNEI. Trimming took 8 bases from V and 1 from J, leaving 12 bases between them. CDR3 DNA: TGTGCCAGCTGTGCAGGGGCGTCCTACGAGCAGTACTTC. Its translation: CASCAGASYEQYF.

V and J are TRBV7-8 and TRBJ1-4; 8 positions match TRBD1. V shed 3 bases, J shed 4 bases, and the junction held 1 base outside the gene matches. This CDR3 comprises 14 residues. CDR1 SGHVS and CDR2 FQNEAQ come from the germline V gene. DNA of the CDR3: TGTGCCAGCAGCTTCGACAGGGGTAATGAAAAACTGTTTTTT. It yields the protein CASSFDRGNEKLFF.

The V and J genes are TRBV7-3 and TRBJ1-1, with D tentatively TRBD1 (5 bases). Germline V gene data show CDR1 as SGHTA and CDR2 as FQGTGA. Trimming removed 5 bases from V and 1 base from J, with 8 bases in between. This CDR3 spans 13 amino acids. In nucleotides, the CDR3 is TGTGCCAGCAGCGCCCAGGGGAACACTGAAGCTTTCTTT. It encodes CASSAQGNTEAFF.

This clone occurred once. The CDR3 spells CASSQALIKSGYNEQFF. In DNA, the CDR3 is TGCGCCAGCAGCCAGGCGCTCATAAAGTCGGGATACAATGAGCAGTTCTTC. V is TRBV4-3 and J is TRBJ2-1; perhaps TRBD2 as D (5 bases). The germline V and J ends were trimmed by 3 bases and 4 bases, with 19 bases remaining between them. CDR3 length: 17 amino acids. CDR1 is LGHNA and CDR2 is YSLEER in the germline V gene.

The CDR3 spells CASSLSGIEETQYF. DNA for the CDR3: TGTGCCAGCAGCTTAAGCGGGATAGAAGAGACCCAGTACTTC. This chain connects TRBV7-3 to TRBJ2-5, with a tentative D call TRBD2 (6 bases). V lost 1 base, J lost 3 bases, and 9 bases lay in between. The CDR3 extends over 14 amino acids. Germline V gives CDR1 SGHTA, CDR2 FQGTGA.

This chain uses TRBV7-2 with TRBJ2-5; 10 bases match TRBD1. The V gene's germline CDR1 is SGHTA and CDR2 FQGNSA. The CDR3 consists of 17 residues. V lost 6 bases and J lost 0; bases outside the gene matches: 10. CDR3 in DNA: TGTGCCAGCAGGTCGGGACAGGGGTTTCTGTACCAAGAGACCCAGTACTTC. Encoded protein: CASRSGQGFLYQETQYF.

A few counts support this clone. The chain uses TRBV28 and TRBJ2-7; 15 bases align to TRBD2. Losses at the gene ends were 6 bases for V and 6 bases for J; bases not matched to a gene: 6. The CDR3 runs to 15 residues. Germline V gene lookup returns CDR1 MDHEN and CDR2 SYDVKM. The DNA of the CDR3 is TGTGCCAGCAGGCTGGGACTAGCGGGAGGAGGCGAGCAGTACTTC. Amino acids: CASRLGLAGGGEQYF. Using reference TRBV28 and TRBJ2-7 for the parts outside the CDR3, the full variable domain is DVKVTQSSRYLVKRTGEKVFLECVQDMDHENMFWYRQDPGLGLRLIYFSYDVKMKEKGDIPEGYSVSREKKERFSLILESASTNQTSMYLCASRLGLAGGGEQYFGPGTRLTVT.

V and J are TRBV7-9 and TRBJ2-7, with D perhaps TRBD2 (6 bases). The CDR3 covers 14 residues. Looked up from germline, CDR1 is SEHNR and CDR2 is FQNEAQ (reference sequence). Trimming removed 5 bases from V and 4 bases from J, with 15 bases in between. The CDR3 DNA reads TGTGCCAGCAGCCCCCGGGAGACCGAATACGAGCAGTACTTC. Translation gives CASSPRETEYEQYF.

The chain is built from TRBV19 and TRBJ2-5; 8 bases match TRBD1. V gave up 6 bases and J gave up 5 bases; unmatched junction bases: 5. The germline V gene encodes CDR1 LNHDA and CDR2 SQIVND (reference sequence). This CDR3 spans 13 amino acids. The CDR3 DNA reads TGTGCCAGTAGAGGACAGGGTGGGGAGACCCAGTACTTC. It encodes CASRGQGGETQYF.

V usage is TRBV7-2 and J usage is TRBJ2-1, with TRBD1 matching over 7 bases. The V segment lost 1 base and the J segment 13 bases; nucleotides outside the gene matches: 7. The CDR3 extends over 13 amino acids. CDR1 is SGHTA, CDR2 FQGNSA, per germline. As DNA, the CDR3 is TGTGCCAGCAGCTTAGGGGTGGACAGGCTACAGTTCTTC. Translation gives CASSLGVDRLQFF.

This rearrangement joins TRBV19 to TRBJ2-4; possibly TRBD2 for D (5 bases). This CDR3 is 13 amino acids long. Germline V gives CDR1 LNHDA, CDR2 SQIVND (reference sequence). Trimming shortened V by 6 bases and J by 6 bases, and 12 bases separated the two germline ends. The CDR3 nucleotides read TGTGCCAGTAGCCAGGACTCCCGAAACATTCAGTACTTC. Translation: CASSQDSRNIQYF. Supplemented by reference TRBV19 and TRBJ2-4, the full variable domain reads DGGITQSPKYLFRKEGQNVTLSCEQNLNHDAMYWYRQDPGQGLRLIYYSQIVNDFQKGDIAEGYSVSREKKESFPLTVTSAQKNPTAFYLCASSQDSRNIQYFGAGTRLSVL.

The chain recombines TRBV6-6 with TRBJ1-1, with 8 bases that match TRBD1. CDR3 length: 12 amino acids. The germline CDR1 and CDR2 sequences are MNHNY and SVGAGI (reference sequence). V shed 7 bases, J shed 11 bases, and the junction held 9 bases outside the gene matches. The CDR3 reads CASTPGQGGAFF. The CDR3 coding sequence is TGTGCCAGCACCCCCGGACAGGGAGGCGCTTTCTTT.

The rearrangement links TRBV7-2 to TRBJ2-7; D might be TRBD1 (5 bases). Deletions cut 2 bases from V and 3 bases from J, with 14 bases between. The germline V gene has CDR1 SGHTA and CDR2 FQGNSA. This CDR3 spans 15 amino acids. The CDR3 here is CASSLNYPRDYEQYF. CDR3 DNA: TGTGCCAGCAGCTTAAATTACCCCAGGGACTACGAGCAGTACTTC. Variable domain in full (rest from reference TRBV7-2 and TRBJ2-7): GAGVSQSPSNKVTEKGKDVELRCDPISGHTALYWYRQSLGQGLEFLIYFQGNSAPDKSGLPSDRFSAERTGGSVSTLTIQRTQQEDSAVYLCASSLNYPRDYEQYFGPGTRLTVT.

The chain is built from TRBV11-2 and TRBJ2-1, with 12 bases that match TRBD2. CDR1 and CDR2 (germline): SGHAT, FQNNGV. The CDR3 consists of 17 residues. Trimming cost V 4 bases and J 7 bases; bases outside gene matches: 11. Here the CDR3 reads CASSSTFGLAGGNEQFF. DNA for the CDR3: TGTGCCAGCAGCTCGACCTTCGGCCTAGCGGGAGGGAATGAGCAGTTCTTC.